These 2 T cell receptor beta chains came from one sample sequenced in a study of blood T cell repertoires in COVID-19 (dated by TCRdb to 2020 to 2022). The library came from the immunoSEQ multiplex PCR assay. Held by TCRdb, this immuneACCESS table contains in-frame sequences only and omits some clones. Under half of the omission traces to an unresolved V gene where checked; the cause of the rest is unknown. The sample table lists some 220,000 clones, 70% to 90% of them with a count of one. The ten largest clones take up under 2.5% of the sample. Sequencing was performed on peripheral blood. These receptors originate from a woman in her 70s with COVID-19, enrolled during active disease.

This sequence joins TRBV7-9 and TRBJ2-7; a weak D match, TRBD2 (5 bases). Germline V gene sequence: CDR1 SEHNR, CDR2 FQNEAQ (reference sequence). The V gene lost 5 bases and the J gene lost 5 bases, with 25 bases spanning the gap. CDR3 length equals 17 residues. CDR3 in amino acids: CASSPARGIRRTDEQYF. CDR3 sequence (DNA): TGTGCCAGCAGCCCCGCCAGAGGGATTAGGAGGACGGACGAGCAGTACTTC.

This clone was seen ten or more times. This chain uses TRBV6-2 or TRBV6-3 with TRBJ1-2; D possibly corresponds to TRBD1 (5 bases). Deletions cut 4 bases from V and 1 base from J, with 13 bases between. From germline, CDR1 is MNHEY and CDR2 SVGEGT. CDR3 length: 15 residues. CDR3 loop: CASSSPLRGNYGYTF. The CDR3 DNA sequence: TGTGCCAGCAGTTCTCCTTTAAGGGGTAACTATGGCTACACCTTC.